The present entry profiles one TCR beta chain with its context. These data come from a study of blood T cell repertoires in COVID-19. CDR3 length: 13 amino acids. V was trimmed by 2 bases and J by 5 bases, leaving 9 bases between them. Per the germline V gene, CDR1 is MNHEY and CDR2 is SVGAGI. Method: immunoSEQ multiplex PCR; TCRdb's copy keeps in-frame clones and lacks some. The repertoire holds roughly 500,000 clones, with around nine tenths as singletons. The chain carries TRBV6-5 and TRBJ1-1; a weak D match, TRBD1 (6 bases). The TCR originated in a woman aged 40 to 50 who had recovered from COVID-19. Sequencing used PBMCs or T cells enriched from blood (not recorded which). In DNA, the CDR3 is TGTGCCAGCAGTTACCCCGGACAGACTGAAGCTTTCTTT. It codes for CASSYPGQTEAFF.